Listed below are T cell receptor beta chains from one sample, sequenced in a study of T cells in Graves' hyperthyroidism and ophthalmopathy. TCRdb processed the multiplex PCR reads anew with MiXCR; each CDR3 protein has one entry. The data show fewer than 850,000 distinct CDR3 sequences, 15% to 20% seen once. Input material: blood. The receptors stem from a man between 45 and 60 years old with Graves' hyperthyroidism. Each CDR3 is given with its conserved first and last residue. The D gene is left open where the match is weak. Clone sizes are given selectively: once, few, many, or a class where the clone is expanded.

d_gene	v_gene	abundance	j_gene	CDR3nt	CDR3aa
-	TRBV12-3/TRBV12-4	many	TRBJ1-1	TGTGCCAGCAGTTTAGTCGGGAACAGAGGCGTTGCCACTGAAGCTTTCTTT	CASSLVGNRGVATEAFF
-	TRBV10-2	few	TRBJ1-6	TGCGCCAGCAGAGAACCAGGGGAATCACCCCTCCACTTT	CASREPGESPLHF
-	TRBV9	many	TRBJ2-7	TGTGCCAGCAGCATGGGGGGGGCGCCGCACGAGCAGTACTTC	CASSMGGAPHEQYF
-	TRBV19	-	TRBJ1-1	TGTGCCAGTGCCTCCAGGGAACTGAACACTGAAGCTTTCTTT	CASASRELNTEAFF
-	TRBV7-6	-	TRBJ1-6	TGTGCCAGCAGCTTAGCGGACAGTGAAAATTCACCCCTCCACTTT	CASSLADSENSPLHF
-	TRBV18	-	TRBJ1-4	TGTGCCAGCCAAACAGGGTTGAATGAAAAACTGTTTTTT	CASQTGLNEKLFF
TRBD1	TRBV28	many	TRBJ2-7	TGTGCCAGCAGTTTATTGACAGGGGGGGTCGAGCAGTACTTC	CASSLLTGGVEQYF
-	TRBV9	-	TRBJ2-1	TGCGCCAGCAGCTTGGGCGGGTTCAATGAGCAGTTCTTC	CASSLGGFNEQFF
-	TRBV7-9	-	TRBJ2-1	TGTGCCAGCAGCCCGTCTCCGAGCTCCTACAATGAGCAGTTCTTC	CASSPSPSSYNEQFF
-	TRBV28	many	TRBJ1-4	TGTGCCAGCAGAGCCGGGACGCTAAATGGAAAACTGTTTTTT	CASRAGTLNGKLFF
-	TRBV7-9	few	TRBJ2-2	TGTGCCAGCGAAGATGGTACGCCCAGCGGGGAGCTGTTTTTT	CASEDGTPSGELFF
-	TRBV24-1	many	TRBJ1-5	TGTGCCACCTCAGCCCGTTGGGATCAGCCCCAGCATTTT	CATSARWDQPQHF
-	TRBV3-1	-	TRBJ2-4	TGTGCCAACCGGGACCTAAAAAACATTCAGTACTTC	CANRDLKNIQYF
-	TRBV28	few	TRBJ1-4	TGTGCCAGCAGTTTACAAGGGAGGGGGAATGAAAAACTGTTTTTT	CASSLQGRGNEKLFF
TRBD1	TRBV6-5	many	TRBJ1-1	TGTGCCAGCAGTTACACTCACACAGGGGCATCTGAAGCTTTCTTT	CASSYTHTGASEAFF
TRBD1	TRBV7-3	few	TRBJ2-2	TGTGCCAGCAGCTTAACGACAGGGGACACCGGGGAGCTGTTTTTT	CASSLTTGDTGELFF
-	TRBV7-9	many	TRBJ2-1	TGTGCCAGCAGCTTAGTGTTGGCATTAAATGAGCAGTTCTTC	CASSLVLALNEQFF
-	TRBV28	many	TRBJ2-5	TGTGCCAGCAGCACAGGCGTTGCGTATAAGCTCCAAGAGACCCAGTACTTC	CASSTGVAYKLQETQYF
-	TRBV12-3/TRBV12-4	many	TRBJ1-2	TGTGCCAGCAGTCTAGGAGGGGAATTCAGCTATGGCTACACCTTC	CASSLGGEFSYGYTF
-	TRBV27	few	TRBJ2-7	TGTGCCAGCAGTCCCCGGGGCCAAGGCTACGAGCAGTACTTC	CASSPRGQGYEQYF
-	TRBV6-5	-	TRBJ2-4	TGTGCCAGCAGTTACTCGCACCAGAAAAACATTCAGTACTTC	CASSYSHQKNIQYF
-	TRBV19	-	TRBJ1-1	TGTGCCAGTAGTCAACGGGAAAGGAGCACTGAAGCTTTCTTT	CASSQRERSTEAFF
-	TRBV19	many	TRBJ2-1	TGTGCCAGTAGCAATATTTCGCCCTACAATGAGCAGTTCTTC	CASSNISPYNEQFF
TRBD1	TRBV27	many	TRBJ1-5	TGTGCCAGCAGTTTAAACTGGGACAGGTTTAGTGTAGTAGATCAGCCCCAGCATTTT	CASSLNWDRFSVVDQPQHF
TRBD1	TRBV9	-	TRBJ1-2	TGTGCCAGCAGCACGAGAGTACAGGGGAGTAACTATGGCTACACCTTC	CASSTRVQGSNYGYTF